This T cell receptor (beta chain) was identified during a study of circulating tumor DNA in untreated peripheral T-cell lymphoma (dated by TCRdb to the early 2020s). What the study reported, not specific to this receptor: Tumor-specific clonotypes were found in 76% of patients, coming from over 85% of baseline tissues and approximately 65% of baseline serum samples.

A remark on this clone: Its antigen is not yet known. Base qualities are not provided; no much larger clone lies one nucleotide away.

Measured from the cysteine to the phenylalanine, the CDR3 is 13 residues long. CDR3 DNA only is kept here, 39 bases in frame from base 1. Taken from the germline V gene, the CDR1 and CDR2 loops are SNHLY and FYNNEI. V drops 7 bases and J drops 1 base, leaving 10 bases in between. The method behind the library was the immunoSEQ multiplex PCR assay. Here the immuneACCESS table is served through TCRdb, limited to in-frame sequences with V and J called. Missing clones are a known gap in these copies; in checked studies unresolved V genes cover under half, and the rest lacks a known reason. The sample has 5,500 to 8,000 clones on record, about 80% of them singletons. Approximately 15% of the sample lies in the top ten. To find tumor-specific TCR clonotypes, researchers sequenced baseline tumor tissue that had been collected prior to treatment. Next-generation sequencing of T-cell receptor sequences was used to monitor peripheral T-cell lymphoma patients receiving frontline treatment on a trial.

The chain links TRBV2 with TRBJ1-1; tentative D gene TRBD1, with 6 bases matching. This clonotype was obtained from a human donor with peripheral T-cell lymphoma. Sequenced: tumor tissue. The CDR3 here reads CASNFRGNTEAFF. At the DNA level, the sequence is TGTGCCAGCAATTTCAGGGGGAACACTGAAGCTTTCTTT.